One TCR beta chain is described in this entry. Its cognate antigen is unknown. At one of its ends the junction is not consistent with the germline gene, which may arise from a read error. These data are taken from a study of esophageal squamous cell carcinoma under preoperative chemotherapy. Study-wide points: Peripheral T cells showed a significant TCR diversity increase after chemotherapy, unlike tumor-infiltrating lymphocytes.

Via MiXCR, TCRdb re-called the PCR reads, giving one row per CDR3 protein. Among roughly 30,000 distinct CDR3 sequences listed, roughly 50% were seen once. Germline CDR1 is SGHTA and CDR2 is FQGNSA. The CDR3 is made up of 16 amino acids. Documented time point: before preoperative PTX-NDP chemotherapy. Paclitaxel-nedaplatin chemotherapy was given to patients ahead of their surgery. The chain has TRBV7-2 and TRBJ2-2; D may correspond to TRBD1 or TRBD2 (5 bases each). This clonotype originated in a human donor with esophageal squamous cell carcinoma. The donor label of this sample is uncertain. This material was collected from a patient given preoperative chemotherapy. For the CDR3, the DNA is TGTGCCAGCAGCAAAGGCCTGGCGCTCAGCACCGGGACGCTGTATTTT. Amino acid sequence: CASSKGLALSTGTLYF.